The clone carrying this T cell receptor (beta chain) has more than one count but fewer than ten. The germline CDR1 and CDR2 sequences are MGHDK and SYGVNS. V dropped 1 base and J dropped 5; count of bases not matched to a gene: 7. CDR3 size: 15 residues. How the authors handled the data: Amplifying reference gene primers gave estimates of nucleated cell counts. The protocol was immunoSEQ multiplex PCR, while the TCRdb copy is restricted to in-frame clones and leaves out a portion. D and trimming were read from the DNA, whereas the V and J calls and clone size are those reported in that table. The profile shows 100,000 to 150,000 clones, around 78% of them singletons. The data derive from a study of blood T cell repertoires in COVID-19. As for the study in general: The study drew acute and convalescent COVID-19 samples from the United States, Italy and Spain.

The rearrangement joins TRBV25-1 to TRBJ2-7, with 8 positions matching TRBD2. The sequenced sample consisted of peripheral blood. The receptor was isolated from a man in his 70s with acute or convalescent COVID-19. The CDR3, as DNA: TGTGCCAGCAGTGAATTATTAGCGGGGTCCGACGAGCAGTACTTC. This codes for CASSELLAGSDEQYF.